This T cell receptor beta chain was recorded in a study of low-dose radiotherapy and immunotherapy resistance in tumors. Specified time point: before trial treatment. Germline V gene sequence: CDR1 LGHNT, CDR2 FRNRAP. Trimming removed 6 bases at V and 8 bases at J, with 16 bases between. This CDR3 region has 13 residues. cDNA synthesis used a TRAV/TRBV-specific primer set for both chains. Amplification, which lasted roughly 20 PCR cycles, used a constant-region primer and V-primer adapter to amplify TCRs. TCRdb analysed the reads with MiXCR anew, one entry per CDR3 protein. Of some 60,000 distinct CDR3 sequences in the sample, 26% were seen once.

The rearrangement joins TRBV12-5 to TRBJ1-2; TRBD1 might be the D (6 bases). This sample comprised PBMCs, obtained before treatment. This sequence was found in a male donor with rectosigmoid adenocarcinoma. The CDR3 loop reads CASGDTGTKGYTF. Written as DNA, the CDR3 is TGTGCTAGTGGGGACACAGGGACCAAGGGCTACACCTTC. Full variable domain (rest looked up from reference TRBV12-5 and TRBJ1-2): DARVTQTPRHKVTEMGQEVTMRCQPILGHNTVFWYRQTMMQGLELLAYFRNRAPLDDSGMPKDRFSAEMPDATLATLKIQPSEPRDSAVYFCASGDTGTKGYTFGSGTRLTVV.